The sequence of this TCR beta chain was determined in a study of blood T cell repertoires in COVID-19. Across the whole study: COVID-19 samples collected from the United States, Italy and Spain covered acute and convalescent phases.

In the authors' methods: The assay estimated nucleated cells by amplifying reference gene primers. The protocol was immunoSEQ multiplex PCR, while the TCRdb copy is restricted to in-frame clones and leaves out a portion. For V, J and clone size, that table is used; D and trimming come from the DNA. The sample includes nearly 80,000 clones, 84% of them seen just once. Germline CDR1 and CDR2: SGHAT and FQNNGV. The CDR3 extends over 10 amino acids. Unmatched junction bases numbered 0, after V lost 11 bases and J lost 5 bases. The sequence derives from a man aged 45-65 years with acute or convalescent COVID-19. V is TRBV11-2 and J is TRBJ2-3; TRBD2 matches 8 bases. Sequenced input: peripheral blood. DNA of the CDR3: TGTGCCGCGGGGGGAGATACGCAGTATTTT. Translation: CAAGGDTQYF.